The 17 T cell receptor beta chains below all came from one sample that was sequenced in a study of OX40 agonist ivuxolimab in advanced cancers. Library preparation used the immunoSEQ multiplex PCR assay. The source is immuneACCESS, and TCRdb retained only in-frame sequences with V and J called. Part of the clones is not carried over; for the studies checked, unresolved V genes explain less than half of this, and the remainder is unexplained. The sample yields tens of thousands of clones; 75% to 90% were counted once. The ten top clones hold approximately 2% of the sample. The sample consisted of CD4+ or CD8+ T cells sorted from blood, taken in a trial of the OX40 agonist ivuxolimab. The receptor source for this set is an adult with an advanced solid tumor such as melanoma, head and neck, liver or kidney cancer.

The chain links TRBV27 to TRBJ2-1; 12 bases match TRBD2. The CDR3 loop spans 14 amino acids. Unmatched junction bases numbered 4, after V lost 5 bases and J lost 8 bases. Germline V lookup: CDR1 MNHEY, CDR2 SMNVEV (reference sequence). The DNA of the CDR3 is TGTGCCAGCAGTCCGACTAGCGGGGGTCATGAGCAGTTCTTC. Residues: CASSPTSGGHEQFF.

This chain links TRBV5-1 with TRBJ1-5, with 8 nucleotides matching TRBD1. V dropped 4 bases and J dropped 4; count of bases not matched to a gene: 7. Germline V gives CDR1 SGHRS, CDR2 YFSETQ. This CDR3 is built from 15 residues. The CDR3 spells CASSHRWTGNQPQHF. Written as DNA, the CDR3 is TGCGCCAGCAGCCACCGGTGGACAGGGAATCAGCCCCAGCATTTT.

This chain joins TRBV16 and TRBJ2-7, with 8 nucleotides matching TRBD2. V lost 2 bases, J lost 4 bases, and 4 bases stayed unmatched. The CDR3 has 14 residues. The V gene's germline CDR1 is KGHSY and CDR2 FQNENV. The CDR3 protein is CASSQPAGGYEQYF. CDR3 sequence (DNA): TGTGCCAGCAGCCAACCTGCGGGAGGTTACGAGCAGTACTTC.

A single count supports this clone. The V and J genes are TRBV6-6 and TRBJ1-1; TRBD1 is a possible D gene (6 bases). The germline V and J ends were trimmed by 2 bases and 5 bases, with 18 bases remaining between them. CDR1 and CDR2 (germline): MNHNY, SVGAGI (reference sequence). This CDR3 has 16 amino acids. DNA of the CDR3: TGTGCCAGCAGTTACCTCCCAGCGGGGGCGGGTACTGAAGCTTTCTTT. This codes for CASSYLPAGAGTEAFF.

This chain joins TRBV7-2 and TRBJ2-7; D is perhaps TRBD2 (6 bases). Trimming removed 4 bases from V and 4 bases from J, with 11 bases in between. CDR1 and CDR2 (germline): SGHTA, FQGNSA. The CDR3 contains 13 residues. The CDR3 region has the DNA TGTGCCAGCAGCTCTGGGGCGGGATACGAGCAGTACTTC. Residues: CASSSGAGYEQYF. Together with reference TRBV7-2 and TRBJ2-7, the CDR3 gives the full variable domain: GAGVSQSPSNKVTEKGKDVELRCDPISGHTALYWYRQSLGQGLEFLIYFQGNSAPDKSGLPSDRFSAERTGGSVSTLTIQRTQQEDSAVYLCASSSGAGYEQYFGPGTRLTVT.

V usage is TRBV5-1 and J usage is TRBJ2-1; the match to TRBD2 covers 9 bases. The CDR3 sequence is 15 residues long. Germline assignment: CDR1 SGHRS and CDR2 YFSETQ. Trimming at V came to 5 bases and at J to 7 bases, leaving 10 bases not matched to a gene. The CDR3 reads CASRKGSSGDNEQFF. CDR3 nucleotides: TGCGCCAGCAGGAAGGGGTCTAGCGGGGATAATGAGCAGTTCTTC.

This clone was counted once. The J gene is TRBJ2-1, the V gene TRBV5-4; D is tentatively TRBD1 or TRBD2 (5 bases each). Deletions cut 1 base from V and 5 bases from J, with 10 bases between. The CDR3 runs 14 residues. The germline V gene has CDR1 SGHNT and CDR2 YYREEE (reference sequence). The CDR3 coding sequence is TGTGCCAGCAGCTTGACGGGACGCCACAATGAGCAGTTCTTC. Translation: CASSLTGRHNEQFF.

The chain recombines TRBV9 with TRBJ2-2; D is ambiguous. Germline V lookup: CDR1 SGDLS, CDR2 YYNGEE. With 3 bases removed from V and 0 bases from J, the gap between germline ends came to 6 bases. The CDR3 covers 14 residues. This CDR3 reads CASSAFANTGELFF. CDR3 nucleotide sequence: TGTGCCAGCAGCGCCTTCGCGAACACCGGGGAGCTGTTTTTT.

This clone has only one observation. V is TRBV6-4 and J is TRBJ2-6, with D possibly TRBD1 on 5 matching bases. Trimming stripped 5 bases from V and 2 bases from J, with 13 bases between. The germline gives CDR1 MRHNA, CDR2 SNTAGT. The CDR3 is made up of 16 amino acids. DNA of the CDR3: TGTGCCAGCAGTCCTACAAACAGGCCTGGGGCCAACGTCCTGACTTTC. Protein product: CASSPTNRPGANVLTF.

Only one count was recorded for this clone. The CDR3 loop is CASSLPGDTQYF. Written as DNA, the CDR3 is TGCGCCAGCAGCCTGCCGGGAGATACGCAGTATTTT. The chain links TRBV5-1 to TRBJ2-3; D remains unclear. CDR1 is SGHRS and CDR2 is YFSETQ in the germline V gene. The CDR3 spans 12 residues. Trimming took 4 bases from V and 5 from J, leaving 8 bases between them.

This chain links TRBV6-4 with TRBJ2-1; no clear D. The CDR3 is 14 residues long. Between the trimmed V and J ends, which lost 5 bases and 5 bases, there was a span of 13 bases. Germline values: CDR1 MRHNA, CDR2 SNTAGT. CDR3 nucleotide sequence: TGTGCCAGCAGTTTTTCGGGCCAAAACAATGAGCAGTTCTTC. This translates into CASSFSGQNNEQFF.

This clone was found a few times. J is TRBJ1-4 and V is TRBV6-1; D remains unclear. From germline, CDR1 is MNHNS and CDR2 SASEGT. The V end was cut by 2 bases, the J end by 7 bases, with 14 bases between. The CDR3 runs to 15 residues. The CDR3 DNA sequence: TGTGCCAGCAGTGAAAGTTGGACCTCGGGTGAAAAACTGTTTTTT. Translated, it gives CASSESWTSGEKLFF.

This chain links TRBV7-9 with TRBJ1-1; a possible D gene is TRBD1 (5 bases). The CDR3 sequence is 13 residues long. Trimming stripped 1 base from V and 5 bases from J, with 8 bases between. Germline-derived CDR1 and CDR2 are SEHNR and FQNEAQ (reference sequence). The CDR3 DNA follows: TGTGCCAGCAGCTTAGGGAGACAGACTGAAGCTTTCTTT. Protein: CASSLGRQTEAFF.

This chain connects TRBV5-1 to TRBJ2-5, with 7 bases identical to TRBD1. This CDR3 is built from 15 residues. The germline V gene has CDR1 SGHRS and CDR2 YFSETQ. V shed 0 bases, J shed 4 bases, and the junction held 6 bases outside the gene matches. CDR3: CASSLADRERETQYF. The CDR3 nucleotides read TGCGCCAGCAGCTTGGCCGACAGGGAGCGAGAGACCCAGTACTTC. Supplemented by reference TRBV5-1 and TRBJ2-5, the full variable domain reads KAGVTQTPRYLIKTRGQQVTLSCSPISGHRSVSWYQQTPGQGLQFLFEYFSETQRNKGNFPGRFSGRQFSNSRSEMNVSTLELGDSALYLCASSLADRERETQYFGPGTRLLVL.

The V call is TRBV7-8, the J call TRBJ1-5, with unresolved D. The germline CDR1 and CDR2 sequences are SGHVS and FQNEAQ. The CDR3 has 13 amino acids. V lost 2 bases and J lost 7, with 9 bases in between. CDR3 sequence: CASSLSSAQPQHF. The CDR3 bases are TGTGCCAGCAGCTTATCTTCCGCCCAGCCCCAGCATTTT.

The chain links TRBV5-6 to TRBJ2-6; D is undetermined. The CDR3 length is 16 residues. Looked up from germline, CDR1 is SGHDT and CDR2 is YYEEEE. V lost 2 bases, J lost 1 base, and 10 bases lay in between. CDR3 nucleotides: TGTGCCAGCAGCTTTGTTGGGAAATCTGGGGCCAACGTCCTGACTTTC. Amino acid sequence: CASSFVGKSGANVLTF.

The chain uses TRBV2 and TRBJ1-2, with no clear D. V was trimmed by 2 bases and J by 2 bases, leaving 15 bases between them. Germline-derived CDR1 and CDR2 are SNHLY and FYNNEI. CDR3 length: 16 residues. The CDR3 coding sequence is TGTGCCAGCAGTGAATACCGTATTACAGACAACTATGGCTACACCTTC. Its protein product is CASSEYRITDNYGYTF.